This entry lists 17 T cell receptor beta chains sequenced from one sample in a study of T cells in Graves' hyperthyroidism and ophthalmopathy. The source material, RNA transcripts, was used to amplify TCR beta CDR3 regions. Carried out on the TCR CDR3, a first-round RT-PCR used the HTBI primer set. TCRdb redid the calling of the multiplex PCR reads with MiXCR, one entry per CDR3 protein. The sample lists hundreds of thousands of distinct CDR3 sequences; more than 30% were seen once. Sequencing used blood. The receptors shown here come from a man in his late teens or twenties with Graves' hyperthyroidism.

This chain joins TRBV15 and TRBJ2-5, with D tentatively TRBD2 (5 bases). This CDR3 spans 13 amino acids. Germline values: CDR1 LNHNV, CDR2 YYDKDF (reference sequence). V lost 5 bases and J lost 2, with 9 bases in between. The CDR3 bases are TGTGCCACCAGCCCGGGGAAACAAGAGACCCAGTACTTC. It specifies CATSPGKQETQYF.

V gene TRBV3-1 combines with J gene TRBJ2-7; D call uncertain. The V gene lost 1 base and the J gene lost 12 bases, with 10 bases spanning the gap. The CDR3 runs to 11 residues. CDR1 and CDR2 from the germline V gene are LGHDT and YNNKEL (reference sequence). The CDR3 is CASSQGTLMYF. As DNA, the CDR3 is TGTGCCAGCAGCCAAGGGACGTTAATGTACTTC.

As regards this clonotype: This likely stems from a read error, as it lies one base from a far larger clone. In DNA, the CDR3 is TGTGTCAGCAGCTTAGCGGGAGCCCAAGAGACCCAGTACTTC. This translates into CVSSLAGAQETQYF. The J gene is TRBJ2-5, the V gene TRBV7-8; TRBD2 matches at 9 bases. This CDR3 is built from 14 residues. Germline assignment: CDR1 SGHVS and CDR2 FQNEAQ. The whole variable domain, remainder taken from reference TRBV7-8 and TRBJ2-5, is GAGVSQSPRYKVAKRGQDVALRCDPISGHVSLFWYQQALGQGPEFLTYFQNEAQLDKSGLPSDRFFAERPEGSVSTLKIQRTQQEDSAVYLCVSSLAGAQETQYFGPGTRLLVL.

V usage is TRBV7-9 and J usage is TRBJ1-2; possibly TRBD1 for D (5 bases). This CDR3 spans 15 amino acids. The ends were cut back, 5 bases at V and 0 bases at J, with 13 bases in the middle. Germline-derived CDR1 and CDR2 are SEHNR and FQNEAQ (reference sequence). The CDR3 bases are TGTGCCAGCAGCGGGGCAGGAGGCACTAACTATGGCTACACCTTC. This codes for CASSGAGGTNYGYTF.

This clonotype was detected ten times or more. The chain is built from TRBV19 and TRBJ1-5; D gene ambiguous. V was clipped by 0 bases and J by 2 bases, with 2 bases between them. Germline-derived CDR1 and CDR2 are LNHDA and SQIVND (reference sequence). The CDR3 has 13 residues. CDR3: CASSIDGNQPQHF. The CDR3 nucleotides are TGTGCCAGTAGTATAGATGGCAATCAGCCCCAGCATTTT.

V usage is TRBV19 and J usage is TRBJ2-6; D gene uncertain. The CDR3 consists of 16 residues. V lost 5 bases and J 11 bases, leaving 22 bases between the germline ends. CDR1 is LNHDA and CDR2 is SQIVND in the germline V gene (reference sequence). As DNA, the CDR3 is TGTGCCAGTAGTGCCTCAAGACACATAGGAGCCTACGTCCTGACTTTC. Its protein product is CASSASRHIGAYVLTF.

V and J are TRBV2 and TRBJ1-6; 10 nucleotides agree with TRBD1. V trimming: 4 bases; J trimming: 9 bases; junction bases outside the gene matches: 6. The CDR3 length is 15 residues. Per germline, CDR1 SNHLY and CDR2 FYNNEI. As DNA, the CDR3 is TGTGCCAGCAGTGGTCGACAGGGGGCTGGTTCACCCCTCCACTTT. As protein: CASSGRQGAGSPLHF.

This clonotype was observed many times. V gene TRBV10-3 combines with J gene TRBJ2-7; 9 bases match TRBD2. Trimming cost V 8 bases and J 4 bases; bases outside gene matches: 6. This CDR3 has 13 amino acids. CDR1 is ENHRY and CDR2 is SYGVKD in the germline V gene. CDR3 in DNA: TGTGCCATCGGGACGACTAGCGGATACGAGCAGTACTTC. Translation: CAIGTTSGYEQYF.

In this sample, this clonotype turned up a few times. V gene TRBV19 combines with J gene TRBJ1-2; a weak D match, TRBD1 (6 bases). The V gene lost 5 bases and the J gene lost 5 bases, with 30 bases spanning the gap. The CDR3 has 19 amino acids. The germline gives CDR1 LNHDA, CDR2 SQIVND (reference sequence). CDR3 residues: CASSSQGRSPYDGAYGYTF. CDR3 sequence (DNA): TGTGCCAGTAGTTCCCAGGGGAGGAGCCCCTACGACGGGGCATATGGCTACACCTTC.

The rearrangement links TRBV7-2 to TRBJ2-7, with 15 bases identical to TRBD2. V shed 3 bases, J shed 7 bases, and the junction held 4 bases outside the gene matches. The germline V gene has CDR1 SGHTA and CDR2 FQGNSA. CDR3 length: 15 residues. The CDR3 sequence is CASSFGLAGGREQYF. DNA for the CDR3: TGTGCCAGCAGCTTCGGACTAGCGGGGGGGAGGGAGCAGTACTTC.

This chain links TRBV5-1 with TRBJ1-5, with D tentatively TRBD1 (6 bases). The CDR3 is 14 residues long. The germline gives CDR1 SGHRS, CDR2 YFSETQ. Trimming cost V 0 bases and J 13 bases, with 17 bases left between them. In DNA, the CDR3 is TGCGCCAGCAGCTTGGCCGGGGGGGCTCGGGAGCAGCATTTT. Encoded protein: CASSLAGGAREQHF.

Written as DNA, the CDR3 is TGTGCCACCGGACTAGCGGGAGTGAGCGGGGAGACCCAGTACTTC. Protein sequence: CATGLAGVSGETQYF. V usage is TRBV24-1 and J usage is TRBJ2-5, with TRBD2 matching 13 bases. Trimming removed 9 bases from V and 5 bases from J; junction bases left unmatched: 8. The CDR3 consists of 15 residues. Germline V CDR1 and CDR2: KGHDR, SFDVKD.

V gene TRBV7-9 combines with J gene TRBJ2-5, with TRBD1 matching over 9 bases. CDR1 is SEHNR, CDR2 FQNEAQ, per germline (reference sequence). The CDR3 extends over 17 amino acids. V dropped 8 bases and J dropped 2; count of bases not matched to a gene: 15. The CDR3 DNA is TGTGCCAGCGCCCTGGTGACAGGGGGGACTTTTCAAGAGACCCAGTACTTC. It encodes CASALVTGGTFQETQYF.

This clonotype has a count of ten or more. The rearrangement uses TRBV20-1 and TRBJ2-7; D is possibly TRBD2 (6 bases). CDR1 DFQATT and CDR2 SNEGSKA come from the germline V gene (reference sequence). V lost 3 bases to trimming and J lost 1 base, with 10 bases between them. The CDR3 covers 13 residues. In nucleotides, the CDR3 is TGCAGTGCTAGTTTGGGACTGTCCTACGAGCAGTACTTC. Translation gives CSASLGLSYEQYF.

This clonotype has more than one count but fewer than ten. The J gene is TRBJ2-7, the V gene TRBV4-2; D unresolved. Germline V gene lookup returns CDR1 LGHNA and CDR2 YNFKEQ. V was cut by 1 base and J by 5 bases, with 6 bases left in between. This CDR3 is 12 amino acids long. CDR3 sequence: CASSQGQDEQYF. DNA of the CDR3: TGTGCCAGCAGCCAAGGTCAAGACGAGCAGTACTTC.

In regard to this clonotype: At one end the junction does not follow the germline gene, possibly because of a read error. The V gene is TRBV12-3 or TRBV12-4, the J gene TRBJ1-2; D is possibly TRBD1 (5 bases). The CDR3 contains 13 residues. The CDR3 protein is CASSDGSGGGYAF. CDR3 in DNA: TGTGCCAGCAGTGACGGGTCCGGGGGTGGCTACGCCTTC.

This clonotype was detected ten times or more. J is TRBJ1-1 and V is TRBV7-9; the D gene is possibly TRBD1 (5 bases). V lost 2 bases to trimming and J lost 4 bases, with 17 bases between them. The CDR3 consists of 16 residues. Germline V gives CDR1 SEHNR, CDR2 FQNEAQ (reference sequence). CDR3 nucleotides: TGTGCCAGCAGCTTATGGGTGTCGGTAGGGACCACTGAAGCTTTCTTT. Residues: CASSLWVSVGTTEAFF.